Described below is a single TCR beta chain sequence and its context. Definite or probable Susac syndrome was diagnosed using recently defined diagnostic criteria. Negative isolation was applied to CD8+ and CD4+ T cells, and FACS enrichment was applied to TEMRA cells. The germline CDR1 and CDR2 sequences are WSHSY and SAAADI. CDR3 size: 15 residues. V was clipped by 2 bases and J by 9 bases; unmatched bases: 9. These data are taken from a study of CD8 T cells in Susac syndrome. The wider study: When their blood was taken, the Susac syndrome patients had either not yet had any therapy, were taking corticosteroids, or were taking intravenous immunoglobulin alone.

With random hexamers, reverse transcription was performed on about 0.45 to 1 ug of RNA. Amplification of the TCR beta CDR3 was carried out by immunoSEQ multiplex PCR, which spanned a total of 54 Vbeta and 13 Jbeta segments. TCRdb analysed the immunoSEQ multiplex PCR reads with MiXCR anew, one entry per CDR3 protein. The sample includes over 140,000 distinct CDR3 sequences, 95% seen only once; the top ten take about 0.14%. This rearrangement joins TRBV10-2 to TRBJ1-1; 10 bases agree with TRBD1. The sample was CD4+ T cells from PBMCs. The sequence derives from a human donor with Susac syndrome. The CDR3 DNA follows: TGCGCCAGCAGTGAGCGGGACAGGGGCGGGGGAAAAGCTTTCTTT. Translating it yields CASSERDRGGGKAFF.